Listed here are 32 T cell receptor beta chains from one sample, sequenced in a study of human T cells and chemical hapten exposure. TCRdb fed the RACE reads into MiXCR, producing one record per CDR3 protein. The data hold around 340,000 distinct CDR3 sequences, with around 7% observed a single time. Time point reported: patch test 1, 2 weeks after DPC sensitization. Treatment indicated: therapeutic diphenylcyclopropenone sensitization with weekly scalp DPC. Sequences were derived from whole blood, sampled in connection with sensitization to the hapten diphenylcyclopropenone (DPC). These receptor sequences come from a woman in her late teens or twenties with alopecia areata. Some clones in this sample may be carry-over from other donors' samples.

This clonotype occurred a few times. This chain joins TRBV20-1 and TRBJ2-3, with 7 bases identical to TRBD1. Per the germline V gene, CDR1 is DFQATT and CDR2 is SNEGSKA (reference sequence). CDR3 length: 15 amino acids. V lost 1 base and J lost 10; bases outside the gene matches: 14. The CDR3 sequence: CSARGGQAAPRPQYF. For the CDR3, the DNA is TGCAGTGCTAGAGGCGGACAGGCGGCTCCCCGCCCGCAGTATTTT.

This clonotype was picked up a small number of times. The chain is built from TRBV3-1 and TRBJ2-7; no firm D call. Looked up from germline, CDR1 is LGHDT and CDR2 is YNNKEL (reference sequence). The CDR3 has 15 amino acids. The germline V and J ends were trimmed by 4 bases and 1 base, with 14 bases remaining between them. CDR3 DNA sequence: TGTGCCAGCAGCCCCATGACGACGGCTTCCTACGAGCAGTACTTC. Protein sequence: CASSPMTTASYEQYF.

This clonotype was observed many times. V usage is TRBV12-3 or TRBV12-4 and J usage is TRBJ2-1, with TRBD1 as a possible D gene (5 bases). V lost 0 bases, J lost 4 bases, and 16 bases lay in between. The CDR3 runs 17 residues. The CDR3 DNA follows: TGTGCCAGCAGTTTAGCAGGGGTCCTATTTGTGTACAATGAGCAGTTCTTC. Residues: CASSLAGVLFVYNEQFF.

In nucleotides, the CDR3 is TGCAGCGTAAGGACAGAAATGAACACTGAAGCTTTCTTT. It codes for CSVRTEMNTEAFF. This rearrangement joins TRBV29-1 to TRBJ1-1; possible D gene TRBD1, 6 bases. CDR1 SQVTM and CDR2 ANQGSEA come from the germline V gene. V lost 6 bases and J 0 bases, leaving 11 bases between the germline ends. CDR3 length: 13 residues.

This clonotype has a count of ten or more. The gene calls are TRBV7-6 and TRBJ2-1; unclear D gene. From germline, CDR1 is SGHVS and CDR2 FNYEAQ. This CDR3 is built from 14 residues. The V and J ends lost 1 base and 5 bases respectively, with 9 bases between them. This chain's CDR3 is CASSLESLNNEQFF. Here the CDR3 DNA reads TGTGCCAGCAGCTTAGAGAGTCTGAACAATGAGCAGTTCTTC.

The rearrangement uses TRBV7-2 and TRBJ1-1; D uncertain. Germline lookup yields CDR1 SGHTA and CDR2 FQGNSA. The germline V and J ends were trimmed by 2 bases and 4 bases, with 11 bases remaining between them. This CDR3 comprises 14 residues. In DNA form, the CDR3 reads TGTGCCAGCAGCTTATTGGCGCGAACCACTGAAGCTTTCTTT. Translating gives CASSLLARTTEAFF.

V usage is TRBV6-5 and J usage is TRBJ2-7, with 8 nucleotides matching TRBD1. Losses at the gene ends were 6 bases for V and 2 bases for J; bases not matched to a gene: 3. The CDR3 loop spans 13 amino acids. Germline-derived CDR1 and CDR2 are MNHEY and SVGAGI. As DNA, the CDR3 is TGTGCCAGCAGACGGGACAGGACCTACGAGCAGTACTTC. This sequence encodes CASRRDRTYEQYF.

The chain couples TRBV20-1 to TRBJ1-1; TRBD1 aligns across 9 bases. The CDR3 is made up of 15 amino acids. J gave up 5 bases and V 0 bases, and 7 bases lay outside the gene matches. Germline V gene data show CDR1 as DFQATT and CDR2 as SNEGSKA (reference sequence). The CDR3 protein is CSAREPGQGWTEAFF. Written as DNA, the CDR3 is TGCAGTGCTAGAGAACCGGGACAGGGTTGGACTGAAGCTTTCTTT.

This clonotype was counted many times. The V and J genes are TRBV20-1 and TRBJ2-1; 8 bases line up with TRBD2. The germline V gene encodes CDR1 DFQATT and CDR2 SNEGSKA (reference sequence). V trimming: 0 bases; J trimming: 4 bases; junction bases outside the gene matches: 8. The CDR3 extends over 16 amino acids. The DNA for the CDR3 is TGCAGTGCTAGAGAGTCCCCGGGGGGGCGTTACAATGAGCAGTTCTTC. Its translation is CSARESPGGRYNEQFF.

This clonotype was seen at least ten times. CDR3 in amino acids: CASSLGGQHYEQYF. The DNA for the CDR3 is TGTGCCAGCAGCTTAGGAGGACAGCACTACGAGCAGTACTTC. The rearrangement links TRBV11-3 to TRBJ2-7, with a weak D call TRBD1 (6 bases). The CDR3 covers 14 residues. Germline loops: CDR1 SGHNT, CDR2 YENEEA. Deletions cut 1 base from V and 3 bases from J, with 10 bases between.

The chain carries TRBV7-9 and TRBJ2-7, with 7 positions matching TRBD1. CDR3 length equals 16 residues. After removal of 5 bases from V and 4 bases from J, the junction contained 14 bases not matched to a gene. Germline values: CDR1 SEHNR, CDR2 FQNEAQ (reference sequence). The CDR3 loop is CASSTTGQGDGYEQYF. CDR3 coding DNA: TGTGCCAGCAGCACCACGGGCCAGGGGGACGGGTACGAGCAGTACTTC. The variable domain in full, with the rest retrieved from reference TRBV7-9 and TRBJ2-7, is DTGVSQNPRHKITKRGQNVTFRCDPISEHNRLYWYRQTLGQGPEFLTYFQNEAQLEKSRLLSDRFSAERPKGSFSTLEIQRTEQGDSAMYLCASSTTGQGDGYEQYFGPGTRLTVT.

This clonotype has only a few counts. The chain employs TRBV12-3 or TRBV12-4 and TRBJ2-3; D is tentatively TRBD1 or TRBD2 (7 bases each). V was pared by 5 bases and J by 2 bases, with 23 bases between. The CDR3 has 18 residues. The CDR3 is CASSPRIGGRGPTDTQYF. The CDR3 DNA follows: TGTGCCAGCAGTCCGCGGATTGGGGGGAGGGGGCCCACAGATACGCAGTATTTT.

This clonotype was seen only a few times. This CDR3 is CASSGARSQYF. For the CDR3, the DNA is TGTGCCAGCAGTGGTGCTAGGTCGCAGTATTTT. This chain joins TRBV2 and TRBJ2-3, with no clear D. The CDR3 is made up of 11 amino acids. CDR1 and CDR2 from the germline V gene are SNHLY and FYNNEI. The V gene lost 4 bases and the J gene lost 10 bases, with 9 bases spanning the gap.

A few counts support this clonotype. V is TRBV2 and J is TRBJ2-5; 7 bases are a match to TRBD2. Trimming at V came to 7 bases and at J to 1 base, leaving 12 bases not matched to a gene. CDR1 is SNHLY, CDR2 FYNNEI, per germline. The length of the CDR3 is 16 residues. Written as DNA, the CDR3 is TGTGCCAGCACCCAACAGGATAGCGGGTCCCAAGAGACCCAGTACTTC. Its translation: CASTQQDSGSQETQYF.

This clonotype was recorded many times. Written as DNA, the CDR3 is TGTGCCAGCTCACCCGCCCAAGGGACCGAGCAGACCCAGTACTTC. Its translation: CASSPAQGTEQTQYF. V usage is TRBV18 and J usage is TRBJ2-5; either TRBD1 or TRBD2 may fit D (5 bases each). The germline V and J ends were trimmed by 3 bases and 6 bases, with 17 bases remaining between them. The CDR3 has 15 residues. Germline CDR1 and CDR2: KGHSH and LQKENI.

The V gene is TRBV7-2, the J gene TRBJ2-5; 9 bases map to TRBD2. Germline lookup yields CDR1 SGHTA and CDR2 FQGNSA. The CDR3 spans 16 residues. After removal of 0 bases from V and 4 bases from J, the junction contained 6 bases not matched to a gene. The CDR3 nucleotides are TGTGCCAGCAGCTTAGCGCGGGGGGGCCTGGGAGAGACCCAGTACTTC. Translation gives CASSLARGGLGETQYF.

The gene calls are TRBV7-2 and TRBJ2-2; D not certain. Trimming removed 5 bases at V and 3 bases at J, with 10 bases between. Germline CDR1 reads SGHTA; CDR2 reads FQGNSA. This CDR3 comprises 14 residues. The CDR3 spells CASSPYRDTGELFF. The DNA for the CDR3 is TGTGCCAGCAGCCCTTACCGAGACACCGGGGAGCTGTTTTTT.

This clonotype was seen a few times. The chain employs TRBV7-9 and TRBJ2-6, with 7 bases lining up with TRBD2. The trim removed 2 bases at V and 2 bases at J, leaving 0 bases unmatched. The CDR3 is made up of 15 amino acids. Germline V CDR1 and CDR2: SEHNR, FQNEAQ (reference sequence). The CDR3 loop is CASSLREAGANVLTF. As DNA, the CDR3 is TGTGCCAGCAGCTTACGGGAGGCTGGGGCCAACGTCCTGACTTTC.

There are many counts of this clonotype. The chain recombines TRBV29-1 with TRBJ2-3; D unresolved. Per germline, CDR1 SQVTM and CDR2 ANQGSEA. The germline V and J ends were trimmed by 4 bases and 1 base, with 24 bases remaining between them. The CDR3 sequence is 18 residues long. The chain's CDR3 is CSVVFRDRKNLRTDTQYF. The CDR3 DNA follows: TGCAGCGTTGTTTTCCGCGACCGGAAGAACCTCCGCACAGATACGCAGTATTTT.

This clonotype was found a few times. This sequence joins TRBV7-2 and TRBJ1-1, with D maybe TRBD1 (6 bases). The V gene's germline CDR1 is SGHTA and CDR2 FQGNSA. This CDR3 has 16 residues. V lost 5 bases to trimming and J lost 8 bases, with 24 bases between them. CDR3 sequence: CASSLSRTGSGTEAFF. CDR3 DNA: TGTGCCAGCAGCCTCAGCCGCACAGGGTCGGGGACCGAAGCTTTCTTT.

The chain is built from TRBV7-8 and TRBJ1-6, with 8 bases matching TRBD1. Germline-derived CDR1 and CDR2 are SGHVS and FQNEAQ. The CDR3 extends over 15 amino acids. V lost 8 bases to trimming and J lost 8 bases; unmatched junction nucleotides: 11. The CDR3 DNA is TGTGCCAGCGGGCCCCAACAGGGGGGGCATTCACCCCTCCACTTT. It codes for CASGPQQGGHSPLHF.

This clonotype has more than one count but fewer than ten. This rearrangement joins TRBV7-8 to TRBJ2-7; D not resolved. The CDR3 consists of 14 residues. V was clipped by 1 base and J by 1 base, with 8 bases between them. Germline V gives CDR1 SGHVS, CDR2 FQNEAQ. CDR3 in DNA: TGTGCCAGCAGCTTAGGAGGCACATCCTACGAGCAGTACTTC. It translates to CASSLGGTSYEQYF.

About this clonotype: A much larger clone sits a single nucleotide away, making a read error possible. The rearrangement uses TRBV7-3 and TRBJ1-1; D gene ambiguous. The germline V gene has CDR1 SGHTA and CDR2 FQGTGA. This CDR3 has 14 amino acids. Between the trimmed V and J ends, which lost 2 bases and 0 bases, there was a span of 7 bases. The CDR3 DNA reads TGTGCCAGCAGCTTAGACGGGTTGAACACTGAAGCTTTCTTT. Translated, it gives CASSLDGLNTEAFF. The full variable domain, rest sourced from reference TRBV7-3 and TRBJ1-1, is GAGVSQTPSNKVTEKGKYVELRCDPISGHTALYWYRQSLGQGPEFLIYFQGTGAADDSGLPNDRFFAVRPEGSVSTLKIQRTERGDSAVYLCASSLDGLNTEAFFGQGTRLTVV.

The chain links TRBV6-6 to TRBJ1-2, with D maybe TRBD1 (5 bases). This CDR3 comprises 16 residues. Per germline, CDR1 MNHNY and CDR2 SVGAGI (reference sequence). The ends were cut back, 5 bases at V and 3 bases at J, with 19 bases in the middle. The CDR3 here is CASSPWGERGDYGYTF. CDR3 nucleotide sequence: TGTGCCAGCAGTCCCTGGGGGGAAAGAGGTGACTATGGCTACACCTTC.

In this sample, this clonotype turned up a few times. CDR3 in DNA: TGTGCCAGCCTGCGACAGGGGAACTATGGCTACACCTTC. Translated, it gives CASLRQGNYGYTF. The chain uses TRBV6-4 and TRBJ1-2, with 8 bases lining up with TRBD1. The junction had 4 bases not matched to a gene; V was cut back by 8 bases and J by 2 bases. Germline assignment: CDR1 MRHNA and CDR2 SNTAGT. The CDR3 sequence is 13 residues long.

This clonotype was counted a few times. V usage is TRBV4-2 and J usage is TRBJ2-3; TRBD2 matches at 11 bases. Germline CDR1 and CDR2: LGHNA and YNFKEQ. The trim removed 1 base at V and 1 base at J, leaving 4 bases unmatched. The CDR3 has 17 amino acids. CDR3 DNA sequence: TGTGCCAGCAGCCAAGCCACACTAGCGGGGGGCACAGATACGCAGTATTTT. This sequence encodes CASSQATLAGGTDTQYF.

The CDR3 DNA sequence: TGTGCCAGCAGCCCCCGGTATTCGACCCTCCACTTT. Translated, it gives CASSPRYSTLHF. V is TRBV6-2 or TRBV6-3 and J is TRBJ1-6; D gene uncertain. V was pared by 6 bases and J by 14 bases, with 14 bases between. This CDR3 spans 12 amino acids. From germline, CDR1 is MNHEY and CDR2 SVGEGT.

The V gene is TRBV7-2, the J gene TRBJ2-2, with 16 positions matching TRBD2. Trimming removed 5 bases from V and 6 bases from J; junction bases left unmatched: 12. The CDR3 is made up of 19 amino acids. Per germline, CDR1 SGHTA and CDR2 FQGNSA. CDR3 DNA sequence: TGTGCCAGCAGCCCGCGCGGGACTAGCGGGGGGGCCGCAGCCGGGGAGCTGTTTTTT. Protein sequence: CASSPRGTSGGAAAGELFF.

This clonotype appeared a few times. V usage is TRBV7-2 and J usage is TRBJ1-4; D ambiguous. There are 15 residues in the CDR3. Germline V lookup: CDR1 SGHTA, CDR2 FQGNSA. The ends were cut back, 2 bases at V and 3 bases at J, with 10 bases in the middle. CDR3 nucleotide sequence: TGTGCCAGCAGCTTAAAACGGGCAGCTAATGAAAAACTGTTTTTT. The encoded protein is CASSLKRAANEKLFF.

CDR3 nucleotide sequence: TGTGCCAGCAGCGTAGTTGCGGGGGGGACGATTTCCTACAATGAGCAGTTCTTC. Its protein product is CASSVVAGGTISYNEQFF. V and J are TRBV9 and TRBJ2-1; TRBD2 aligns across 9 bases. CDR1 SGDLS and CDR2 YYNGEE come from the germline V gene. The CDR3 totals 18 residues. Trimming cost V 0 bases and J 1 base; bases outside gene matches: 8.

This clonotype was counted ten times or more. V usage is TRBV9 and J usage is TRBJ2-3; the match to TRBD2 covers 7 bases. V was clipped by 3 bases and J by 0 bases; unmatched bases: 7. The CDR3 spans 16 residues. Germline V gene sequence: CDR1 SGDLS, CDR2 YYNGEE. CDR3 coding DNA: TGTGCCAGCAGCGCCCAGACTAGCCAGAGCACAGATACGCAGTATTTT. Its translation is CASSAQTSQSTDTQYF.

V usage is TRBV7-9 and J usage is TRBJ2-3; tentative D call: TRBD2 (5 bases). CDR1 and CDR2 from the germline V gene are SEHNR and FQNEAQ (reference sequence). The V end lost 5 bases, the J end lost 1 base, and 16 bases lay between the germline ends. This CDR3 is built from 16 residues. The CDR3 sequence is CASSPRGPGGTDTQYF. The DNA for the CDR3 is TGTGCCAGCAGCCCCCGGGGTCCCGGGGGCACAGATACGCAGTATTTT.